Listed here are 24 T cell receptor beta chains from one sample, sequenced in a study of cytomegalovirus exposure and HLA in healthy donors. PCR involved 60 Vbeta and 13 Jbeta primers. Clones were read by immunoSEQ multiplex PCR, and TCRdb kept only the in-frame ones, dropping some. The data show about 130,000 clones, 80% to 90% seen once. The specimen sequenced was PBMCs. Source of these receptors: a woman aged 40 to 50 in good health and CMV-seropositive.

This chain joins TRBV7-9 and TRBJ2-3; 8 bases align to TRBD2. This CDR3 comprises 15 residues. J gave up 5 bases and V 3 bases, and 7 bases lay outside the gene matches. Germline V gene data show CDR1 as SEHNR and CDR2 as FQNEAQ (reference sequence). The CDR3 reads CASSFPPAGEDTQYF. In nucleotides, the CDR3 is TGTGCCAGCAGCTTTCCTCCAGCGGGGGAAGATACGCAGTATTTT.

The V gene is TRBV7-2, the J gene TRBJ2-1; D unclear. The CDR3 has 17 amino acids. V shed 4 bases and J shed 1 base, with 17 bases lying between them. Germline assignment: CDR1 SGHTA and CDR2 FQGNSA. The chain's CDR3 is CASSSSGGYASYNEQFF. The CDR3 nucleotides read TGTGCCAGCAGCTCCTCCGGCGGCTACGCGTCCTACAATGAGCAGTTCTTC.

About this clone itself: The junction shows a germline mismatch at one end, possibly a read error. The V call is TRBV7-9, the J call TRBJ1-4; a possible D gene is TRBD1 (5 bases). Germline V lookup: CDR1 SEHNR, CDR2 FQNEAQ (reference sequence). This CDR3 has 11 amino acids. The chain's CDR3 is CSSSLGAGLFF. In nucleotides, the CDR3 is TGTTCCAGCAGCTTAGGGGCAGGGCTGTTTTTT.

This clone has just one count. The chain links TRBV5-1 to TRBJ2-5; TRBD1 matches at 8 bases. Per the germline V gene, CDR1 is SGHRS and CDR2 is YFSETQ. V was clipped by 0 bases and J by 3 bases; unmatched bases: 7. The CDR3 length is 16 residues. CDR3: CASSLVSGGPEETQYF. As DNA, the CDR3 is TGCGCCAGCAGCTTGGTGTCAGGGGGCCCGGAAGAGACCCAGTACTTC.

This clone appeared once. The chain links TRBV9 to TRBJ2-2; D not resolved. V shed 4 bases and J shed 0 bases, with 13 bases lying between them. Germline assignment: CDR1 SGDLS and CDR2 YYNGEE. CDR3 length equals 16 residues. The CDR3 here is CASSPNTFANTGELFF. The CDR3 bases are TGTGCCAGCAGCCCCAACACGTTCGCGAACACCGGGGAGCTGTTTTTT. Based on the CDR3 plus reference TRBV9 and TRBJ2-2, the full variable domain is DSGVTQTPKHLITATGQRVTLRCSPRSGDLSVYWYQQSLDQGLQFLIQYYNGEERAKGNILERFSAQQFPDLHSELNLSSLELGDSALYFCASSPNTFANTGELFFGEGSRLTVL.

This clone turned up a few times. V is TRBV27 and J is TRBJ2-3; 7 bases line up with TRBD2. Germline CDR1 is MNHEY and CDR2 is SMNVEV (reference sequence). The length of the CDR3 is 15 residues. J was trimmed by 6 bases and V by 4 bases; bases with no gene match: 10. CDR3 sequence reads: CASSWRGGVPDTQYF. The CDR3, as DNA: TGTGCCAGCAGTTGGAGGGGAGGGGTCCCTGATACGCAGTATTTT.

The DNA of the CDR3 is TGCAGCGTTGAATGGGGGAGGGGGGGGGAGACCCAGTACTTC. This translates into CSVEWGRGGETQYF. The chain is built from TRBV29-1 and TRBJ2-5, with TRBD2 as a possible D gene (7 bases). The CDR3 runs to 14 residues. CDR1 SQVTM and CDR2 ANQGSEA come from the germline V gene. V was cut by 2 bases and J by 5 bases, with 15 bases left in between. Drawing the rest from reference TRBV29-1 and TRBJ2-5, the complete variable domain is SAVISQKPSRDICQRGTSLTIQCQVDSQVTMMFWYRQQPGQSLTLIATANQGSEATYESGFVIDKFPISRPNLTFSTLTVSNMSPEDSSIYLCSVEWGRGGETQYFGPGTRLLVL.

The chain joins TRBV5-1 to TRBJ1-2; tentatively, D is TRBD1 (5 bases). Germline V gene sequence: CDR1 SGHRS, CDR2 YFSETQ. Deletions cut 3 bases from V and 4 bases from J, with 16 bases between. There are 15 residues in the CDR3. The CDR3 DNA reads TGCGCCAGCAGCTATGACTTAACAGGTCCCTATGGCTACACCTTC. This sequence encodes CASSYDLTGPYGYTF.

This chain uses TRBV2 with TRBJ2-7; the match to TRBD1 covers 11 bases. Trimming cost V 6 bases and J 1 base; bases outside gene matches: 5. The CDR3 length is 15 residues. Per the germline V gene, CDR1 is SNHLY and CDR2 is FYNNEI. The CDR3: CASREDRGRSYEQYF. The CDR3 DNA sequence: TGTGCCAGCAGGGAGGACAGGGGGCGATCCTACGAGCAGTACTTC.

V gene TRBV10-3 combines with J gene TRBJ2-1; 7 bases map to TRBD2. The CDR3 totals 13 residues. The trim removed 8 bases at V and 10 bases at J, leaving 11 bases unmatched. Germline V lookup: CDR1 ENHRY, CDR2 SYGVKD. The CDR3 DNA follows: TGTGCCATCCTCCCGGGGGGTGAAGGGGAGCAGTTCTTC. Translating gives CAILPGGEGEQFF.

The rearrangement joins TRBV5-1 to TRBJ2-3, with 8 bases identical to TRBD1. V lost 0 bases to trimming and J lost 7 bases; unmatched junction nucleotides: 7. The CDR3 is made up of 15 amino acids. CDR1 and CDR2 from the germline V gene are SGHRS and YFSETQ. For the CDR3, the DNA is TGCGCCAGCAGCTTGGAGACAGGGGTAAAGAATACGCAGTATTTT. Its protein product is CASSLETGVKNTQYF.

In nucleotides, the CDR3 is TGTGCCAGCAGCGTAGGGTTGGGACAAGGAAACACCATATATTTT. This gives the protein CASSVGLGQGNTIYF. V is TRBV9 and J is TRBJ1-3; D might be TRBD1 (6 bases). V gave up 0 bases and J gave up 4 bases, with 11 bases separating them. From germline, CDR1 is SGDLS and CDR2 YYNGEE. This CDR3 contains 15 residues.

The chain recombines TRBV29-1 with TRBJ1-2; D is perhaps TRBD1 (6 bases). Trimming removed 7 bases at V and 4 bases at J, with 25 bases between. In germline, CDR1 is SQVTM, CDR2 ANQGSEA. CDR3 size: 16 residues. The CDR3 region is CSGVTRGGGSGYGYTF. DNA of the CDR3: TGCAGCGGGGTCACCCGAGGCGGGGGCAGCGGCTATGGCTACACCTTC.

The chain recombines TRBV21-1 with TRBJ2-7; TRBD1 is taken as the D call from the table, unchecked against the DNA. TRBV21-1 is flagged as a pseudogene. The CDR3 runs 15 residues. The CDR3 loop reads CASSNGQKGDYEQYF. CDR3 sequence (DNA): TGTGCCAGCAGTAACGGACAGAAAGGGGACTACGAGCAGTACTTC.

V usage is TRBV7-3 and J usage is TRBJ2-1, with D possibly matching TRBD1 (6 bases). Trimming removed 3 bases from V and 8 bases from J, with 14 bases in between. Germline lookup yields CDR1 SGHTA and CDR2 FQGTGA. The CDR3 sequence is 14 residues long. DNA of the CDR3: TGTGCCAGCAGCTTGTTGGGACCAGGGGATGAGCAGTTCTTC. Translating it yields CASSLLGPGDEQFF.

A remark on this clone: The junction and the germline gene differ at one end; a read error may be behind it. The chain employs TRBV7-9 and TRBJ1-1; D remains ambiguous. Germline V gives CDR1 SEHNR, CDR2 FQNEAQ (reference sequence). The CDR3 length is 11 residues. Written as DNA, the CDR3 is TGTTCCAGCAGCTTGGCACCTGAAGCTTTCTTT. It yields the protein CSSSLAPEAFF.

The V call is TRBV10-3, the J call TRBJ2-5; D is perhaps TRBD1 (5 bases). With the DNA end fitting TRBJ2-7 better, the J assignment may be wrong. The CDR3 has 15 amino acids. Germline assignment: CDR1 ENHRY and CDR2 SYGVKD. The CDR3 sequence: CAISDPRVSSYEQYF. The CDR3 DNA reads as TGTGCCATCAGTGATCCCAGGGTTAGCTCCTACGAGCAGTACTTC.

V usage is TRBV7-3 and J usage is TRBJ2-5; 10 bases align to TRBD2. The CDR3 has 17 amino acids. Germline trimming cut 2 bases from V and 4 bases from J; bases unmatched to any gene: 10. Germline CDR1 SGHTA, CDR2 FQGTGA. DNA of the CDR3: TGTGCCAGCAGCTTACCAGCGGGAGGGCCGGGTCGAGAGACCCAGTACTTC. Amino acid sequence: CASSLPAGGPGRETQYF.

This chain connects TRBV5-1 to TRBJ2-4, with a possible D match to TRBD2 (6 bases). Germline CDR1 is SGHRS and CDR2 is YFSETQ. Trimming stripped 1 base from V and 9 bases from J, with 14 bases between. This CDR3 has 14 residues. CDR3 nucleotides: TGCGCCAGCAGCTTGTCCACTAGCTCGGGCATTCAGTACTTC. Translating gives CASSLSTSSGIQYF.

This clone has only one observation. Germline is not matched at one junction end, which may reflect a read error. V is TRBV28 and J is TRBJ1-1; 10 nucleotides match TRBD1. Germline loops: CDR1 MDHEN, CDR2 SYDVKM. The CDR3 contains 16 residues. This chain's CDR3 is CTTEGQGKGLNTEAFF. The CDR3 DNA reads TGCACCACGGAGGGACAGGGGAAGGGGTTGAACACTGAAGCTTTCTTT.

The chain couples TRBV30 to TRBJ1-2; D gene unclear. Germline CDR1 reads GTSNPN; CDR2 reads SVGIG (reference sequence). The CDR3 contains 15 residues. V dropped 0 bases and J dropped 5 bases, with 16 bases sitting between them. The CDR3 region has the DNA TGTGCCTGGAGTGTAAGCGACACCCGAGGGTATGGCTACACCTTC. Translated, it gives CAWSVSDTRGYGYTF.

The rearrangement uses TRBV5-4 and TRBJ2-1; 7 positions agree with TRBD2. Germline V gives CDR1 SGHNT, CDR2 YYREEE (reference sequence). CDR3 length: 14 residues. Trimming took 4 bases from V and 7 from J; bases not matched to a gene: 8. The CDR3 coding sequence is TGTGCCAGCAGCCTAGTGGGAGGGAGAAATGAGCAGTTCTTC. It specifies CASSLVGGRNEQFF. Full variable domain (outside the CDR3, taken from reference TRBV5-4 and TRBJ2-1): ETGVTQSPTHLIKTRGQQVTLRCSSQSGHNTVSWYQQALGQGPQFIFQYYREEENGRGNFPPRFSGLQFPNYSSELNVNALELDDSALYLCASSLVGGRNEQFFGPGTRLTVL.

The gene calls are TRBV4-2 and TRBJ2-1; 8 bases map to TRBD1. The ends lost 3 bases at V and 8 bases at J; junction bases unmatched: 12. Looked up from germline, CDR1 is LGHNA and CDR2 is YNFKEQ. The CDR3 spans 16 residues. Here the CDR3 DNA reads TGTGCCAGCAGCCAGGCTGGACAGGGCCCCCGTCATGAGCAGTTCTTC. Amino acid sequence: CASSQAGQGPRHEQFF.

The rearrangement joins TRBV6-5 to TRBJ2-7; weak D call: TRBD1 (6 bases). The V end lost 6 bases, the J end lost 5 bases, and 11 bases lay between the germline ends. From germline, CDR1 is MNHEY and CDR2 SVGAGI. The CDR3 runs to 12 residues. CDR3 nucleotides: TGTGCCAGCAGGTCCACAGGGAACGAGCAGTACTTC. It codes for CASRSTGNEQYF.